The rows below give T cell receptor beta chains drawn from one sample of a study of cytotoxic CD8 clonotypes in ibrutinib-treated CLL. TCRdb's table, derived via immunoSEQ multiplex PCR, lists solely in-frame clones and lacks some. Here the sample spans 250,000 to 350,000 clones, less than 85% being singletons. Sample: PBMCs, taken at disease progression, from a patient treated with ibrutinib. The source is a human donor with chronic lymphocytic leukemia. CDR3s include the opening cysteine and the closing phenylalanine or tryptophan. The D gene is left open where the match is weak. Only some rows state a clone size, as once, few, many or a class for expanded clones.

CDR3nt: TGCGCCAGCACCCAGGGACAGGGCGGCACTGAAGCTTTCTTT
CDR3aa: CASTQGQGGTEAFF
d_gene: TRBD1
j_gene: TRBJ1-1
abundance: -
v_gene: TRBV4-1

CDR3nt: TGCGCCAGCAGCCAGGGAGCGGGAGGGCCGGAGCAGTACTTC
CDR3aa: CASSQGAGGPEQYF
d_gene: TRBD2
j_gene: TRBJ2-7
abundance: -
v_gene: TRBV4-3

CDR3nt: TGTGCCAGCACCCTGACTAGCGGGTACAATGAGCAGTTCTTC
CDR3aa: CASTLTSGYNEQFF
d_gene: TRBD2
j_gene: TRBJ2-1
abundance: -
v_gene: TRBV6-1

CDR3nt: TGTGCCAGCAGCTTGAGAACAGGGCAGGAGACCCAGTACTTC
CDR3aa: CASSLRTGQETQYF
d_gene: -
j_gene: TRBJ2-5
abundance: -
v_gene: TRBV5-5

CDR3nt: TGTGCCAGCTCACCGACCAAGGGGACTAACTACGAGCAGTACTTC
CDR3aa: CASSPTKGTNYEQYF
d_gene: TRBD2
j_gene: TRBJ2-7
abundance: -
v_gene: TRBV18

CDR3nt: TGTGCCAGCAGTCAGGACGGCTATGGCTACACCTTC
CDR3aa: CASSQDGYGYTF
d_gene: -
j_gene: TRBJ1-2
abundance: -
v_gene: TRBV25-1

CDR3nt: TGTGCCAGCAGAGGATCATGGGCTTCTCCGAGCCAAGAGACCCAGTACTTC
CDR3aa: CASRGSWASPSQETQYF
d_gene: -
j_gene: TRBJ2-5
abundance: -
v_gene: TRBV28

CDR3nt: TGTGCCAGCAGTTTACCAGGGATCGGTTACGAGCAGTACTTC
CDR3aa: CASSLPGIGYEQYF
d_gene: -
j_gene: TRBJ2-7
abundance: -
v_gene: TRBV27

CDR3nt: TGTGCCAGCAGTCCCACGGGCCCCTGGGACAGCCTTAACTATGGCTACACCTTC
CDR3aa: CASSPTGPWDSLNYGYTF
d_gene: TRBD1
j_gene: TRBJ1-2
abundance: once
v_gene: TRBV27

CDR3nt: TGTGCCAGCAGCTTGGTGCCTCAGGGTGGGGACACTGAAGCTTTCTTT
CDR3aa: CASSLVPQGGDTEAFF
d_gene: -
j_gene: TRBJ1-1
abundance: -
v_gene: TRBV5-5

CDR3nt: TGTGCCAGCAGCTTAGGTGGAGCCCTTGAAGCTTTCTTT
CDR3aa: CASSLGGALEAFF
d_gene: -
j_gene: TRBJ1-1
abundance: -
v_gene: TRBV7-9

CDR3nt: TGTGCCAGCAGCGTAGGGTACAGGGCCTACGAGCAGTACTTC
CDR3aa: CASSVGYRAYEQYF
d_gene: -
j_gene: TRBJ2-7
abundance: -
v_gene: TRBV9

CDR3nt: TGTGCCAGCAGAGCGACAGGGGTCCAGTTCTGGGTCCCCGGGGAGCTGTTTTTT
CDR3aa: CASRATGVQFWVPGELFF
d_gene: TRBD1
j_gene: TRBJ2-2
abundance: -
v_gene: TRBV27

CDR3nt: TGCGCCAGCAGCACCGGACACGAATACGAGCAGTACTTC
CDR3aa: CASSTGHEYEQYF
d_gene: -
j_gene: TRBJ2-7
abundance: -
v_gene: TRBV5-1

CDR3nt: TGTGCCAGCAGCCAAGTGGCGGGAGTGGCAGATACGCAGTATTTT
CDR3aa: CASSQVAGVADTQYF
d_gene: TRBD2
j_gene: TRBJ2-3
abundance: -
v_gene: TRBV14

CDR3nt: TGTGCCAGCACCAGACAGGGAGGCGAGACCCAGTACTTC
CDR3aa: CASTRQGGETQYF
d_gene: -
j_gene: TRBJ2-5
abundance: -
v_gene: TRBV7-8